This TCR beta chain was profiled in a study of CD8+ T cells in alopecia areata. Study as a whole: Patients in the study were on tofacitinib for 6 to 18 months, then off it for 6 months.

Trimming pared 0 bases from V and 4 bases from J, leaving 19 bases between. The CDR3 consists of 18 residues. The germline V gene encodes CDR1 LGHNA and CDR2 YNFKEQ. Peripheral blood samples and lesional scalp punch biopsies were obtained from alopecia areata patients. PBMCs yielded sorted CD4+ and CD8+ T cells. Once RNA had been extracted, it was reverse transcribed into cDNA to act as the sequencing template. Sequencing was performed with immunoSEQ multiplex PCR; in TCRdb, only in-frame clones are kept and a portion is missing. Here the sample spans around 160,000 clones, around 50% being singletons.

The origin of this receptor is a human donor with alopecia areata. The chain couples TRBV4-2 to TRBJ2-1, with D unresolved. Sequencing input: CD4+ T cells sorted from blood. The CDR3 loop is CASSQDILQVLVYNEQFF. The CDR3 DNA is TGTGCCAGCAGCCAAGATATCTTGCAGGTTCTTGTTTACAATGAGCAGTTCTTC.